This is a list of T cell receptor beta chains from one sample in a study of Graves' ophthalmopathy and Graves' hyperthyroidism. TCRdb re-analysed the multiplex PCR reads in MiXCR, keeping a single row per CDR3 protein. Of over a million distinct CDR3 sequences listed, approximately 35% are singletons. The specimen sequenced was peripheral blood or thyroid tissue (not recorded which). The receptors here all came from an adult man with Graves' hyperthyroidism. CDR3s include the opening cysteine and the closing phenylalanine or tryptophan. A D gene is named only where the DNA matches it firmly. Some rows have no size entry. The others give once, few or many, or a class for an expanded clone.

size	V	J	D	CDR3	DNA
many	TRBV29-1	TRBJ1-1	.	CSVLGQSNTEAFF	TGCAGCGTTCTTGGACAGTCGAACACTGAAGCTTTCTTT
.	TRBV6-6	TRBJ1-5	TRBD1	CAGGQDLGQPQHF	TGTGCCGGAGGACAGGATTTAGGTCAGCCCCAGCATTTT
few	TRBV10-3	TRBJ2-7	TRBD1	CASSESVWTGGSYEQYF	TGTGCCAGCAGTGAATCCGTATGGACAGGAGGATCCTACGAGCAGTACTTC
many	TRBV25-1	TRBJ1-4	.	CASSEYHLGPLFF	TGTGCCAGCAGTGAATATCACCTCGGACCCCTGTTTTTT
few	TRBV15	TRBJ2-3	TRBD1	CATSSDRGASTDTQYF	TGTGCCACCAGTTCTGACAGGGGAGCTAGCACAGATACGCAGTATTTT
many	TRBV5-5	TRBJ1-1	TRBD1	CASSRNRGPTEAFF	TGTGCCAGCAGCAGAAACAGGGGGCCCACTGAAGCTTTCTTT
.	TRBV10-3	TRBJ2-6	.	CASSFGATGANVLTF	TGTGCCAGCAGTTTCGGTGCAACTGGGGCCAACGTCCTGACTTTC
.	TRBV20-1	TRBJ1-5	.	CSASSGGIQPQHF	TGCAGTGCTAGTTCCGGGGGGATTCAGCCCCAGCATTTT
.	TRBV19	TRBJ1-5	.	CASSRGDNQPQHF	TGTGCCAGTAGCCGTGGGGACAATCAGCCCCAGCATTTT
.	TRBV7-9	TRBJ2-7	.	CASSFAGYSYEQYF	TGTGCCAGCAGTTTTGCGGGATACTCCTACGAGCAGTACTTC
few	TRBV6-1	TRBJ1-5	.	CAGRKDSRNEPQHF	TGTGCCGGCCGGAAAGACAGCCGTAATGAGCCCCAGCATTTT
.	TRBV7-8	TRBJ2-7	.	CASSSASGRPDSYEQYF	TGTGCCAGCAGCTCCGCCTCCGGACGCCCCGACTCCTACGAGCAGTACTTC
.	TRBV5-1	TRBJ2-7	.	CASSSGTFRNEQCF	TGCGCCAGCAGCTCAGGGACATTCAGGAACGAGCAGTGCTTC
many	TRBV7-8	TRBJ2-7	.	CASSSKGDEQYF	TGTGCCAGCAGTTCCAAGGGAGACGAGCAGTACTTC
many	TRBV12-3/TRBV12-4	TRBJ2-7	TRBD1	CASSTPGQGIYEQYF	TGTGCCAGCAGCACCCCGGGACAGGGTATCTACGAGCAGTACTTC
many	TRBV6-5	TRBJ1-1	.	CASRPRGNTEAFF	TGTGCCAGCAGACCCCGAGGGAACACTGAAGCTTTCTTT
many	TRBV14	TRBJ2-7	.	CASSQDFGVYEQYF	TGTGCCAGCAGCCAAGATTTCGGGGTCTACGAGCAGTACTTC
many	TRBV10-3	TRBJ1-1	.	CAISDRTVTEAFF	TGTGCCATCAGTGATAGGACAGTGACTGAAGCTTTCTTT
.	TRBV28	TRBJ1-2	TRBD1	CASRRRGQGHGYTF	TGTGCCAGCAGGCGCAGGGGGCAGGGACATGGCTACACCTTC
many	TRBV3-1	TRBJ1-1	.	CASSQRPNTEAFF	TGTGCCAGCAGCCAAAGACCGAACACTGAAGCTTTCTTT
many	TRBV2	TRBJ1-2	.	CASRRSPKNGYTF	TGTGCCAGCCGAAGGTCCCCGAAAAATGGCTACACCTTC
few	TRBV6-6	TRBJ1-2	TRBD1	CASSFPGGGGYTF	TGTGCCAGCAGCTTTCCAGGGGGCGGTGGCTACACCTTC
once	TRBV10-3	TRBJ2-7	TRBD1	CASSTPGQNTYEQYF	TGTGCCAGCAGTACTCCGGGACAGAATACCTACGAGCAGTACTTC
.	TRBV28	TRBJ2-7	TRBD1	CASRARTGSYEQYF	TGTGCCAGCAGGGCCAGGACAGGTTCCTACGAGCAGTACTTC
few	TRBV2	TRBJ1-1	.	CASSRHVVRLNTEAFF	TGTGCCAGCAGCCGCCATGTAGTTAGGCTGAACACTGAAGCTTTCTTT
few	TRBV20-1	TRBJ2-3	.	CSARDSQGSTDTQYF	TGCAGTGCTAGAGATTCCCAGGGGAGCACAGATACGCAGTATTTT
.	TRBV20-1	TRBJ1-6	.	CSARDERGDENSPLHF	TGCAGTGCTAGAGATGAGCGGGGAGACGAAAATTCACCCCTCCACTTT
many	TRBV29-1	TRBJ1-2	.	CSVEDISQNYGYTF	TGCAGCGTTGAAGATATTAGCCAGAACTATGGCTACACCTTC
few	TRBV6-1	TRBJ2-7	.	CASSGYVFEQYF	TGTGCCAGCAGTGGTTACGTCTTCGAGCAGTACTTC
.	TRBV29-1	TRBJ2-7	.	CSVARASGTGTHEQYF	TGCAGCGTGGCTCGGGCTAGCGGGACAGGGACGCACGAGCAGTACTTC
many	TRBV6-2/TRBV6-3	TRBJ2-7	.	CASRETVAYEQYF	TGTGCCAGCAGAGAGACGGTGGCCTACGAGCAGTACTTC